These 24 T cell receptor beta chains originate from one sample sequenced in a study of T-cell memory formation after mild COVID-19. TCRdb ran MiXCR on the 5' RACE reads and lists one entry per CDR3 protein. The table lists hundreds of thousands of distinct CDR3 sequences, around 15% of them singletons. Specimen: PBMCs or a T cell subset sorted from them (not recorded which). These receptors originate from a man aged 18 to 29 who had mild COVID-19 (a few samples of this study predate the infection). Cell type and time point are not known.

The chain recombines TRBV20-1 with TRBJ2-7, with D possibly TRBD2 on 6 matching bases. The CDR3 extends over 13 amino acids. The germline V and J ends were trimmed by 2 bases and 1 base, with 9 bases remaining between them. The germline V gene has CDR1 DFQATT and CDR2 SNEGSKA (reference sequence). The CDR3: CSARSGGSYEQYF. The CDR3 coding sequence is TGCAGTGCTAGATCCGGGGGATCCTACGAGCAGTACTTC.

V and J are TRBV20-1 and TRBJ2-3, with 11 bases fitting TRBD2. The CDR3 sequence is 15 residues long. Per the germline V gene, CDR1 is DFQATT and CDR2 is SNEGSKA (reference sequence). With 4 bases clipped from V and 4 bases from J, the junction kept 7 bases outside the gene matches. In DNA form, the CDR3 reads TGCAGTGCTACCCTAGCGGGGGGTCCCCCAGATACGCAGTATTTT. Translated, it gives CSATLAGGPPDTQYF.

V usage is TRBV7-9 and J usage is TRBJ2-7, with D perhaps matching TRBD1 or TRBD2 (5 bases each). This CDR3 has 14 amino acids. Germline CDR1 is SEHNR and CDR2 is FQNEAQ (reference sequence). The V end lost 5 bases, the J end lost 2 bases, and 13 bases lay between the germline ends. The CDR3 loop reads CASSQLGETYEQYF. CDR3 nucleotide sequence: TGTGCCAGCAGCCAGTTGGGGGAAACCTACGAGCAGTACTTC.

CDR3 DNA: TGCGCCAGCAGCTTGAGGGGGACAGACCAAGAGACCCAGTACTTC. Translation gives CASSLRGTDQETQYF. The gene calls are TRBV5-1 and TRBJ2-5, with 7 positions matching TRBD1. V was pared by 1 base and J by 0 bases, with 3 bases of the junction left unmatched. The germline gives CDR1 SGHRS, CDR2 YFSETQ. This CDR3 spans 15 amino acids.

The chain joins TRBV18 to TRBJ2-7, with D perhaps matching TRBD2 (5 bases). Germline CDR1 reads KGHSH; CDR2 reads LQKENI. Trimming took 5 bases from V and 4 from J, leaving 12 bases between them. The CDR3 spans 13 residues. In DNA form, the CDR3 reads TGTGCCAGCTCAGTAGCTGAGGGTTACGAGCAGTACGTC. It encodes CASSVAEGYEQYV.

This clonotype was recorded a few times. The DNA for the CDR3 is TGCGCCAGCAGCTTGGGGGCTGGAGGGGCCACTGAAGCTTTCTTT. It encodes CASSLGAGGATEAFF. This chain uses TRBV5-1 with TRBJ1-1, with D possibly being TRBD1 (5 bases). CDR1 and CDR2 from the germline V gene are SGHRS and YFSETQ. Between the trimmed V and J ends, which lost 0 bases and 4 bases, there was a span of 13 bases. This CDR3 spans 15 amino acids.

This clonotype was counted only a few times. In DNA form, the CDR3 reads TGTGCCAGCAGCTTAGTGGGGGGCCGGGAGACCCAGTACTTC. Residues: CASSLVGGRETQYF. The rearrangement joins TRBV7-2 to TRBJ2-5; D is possibly TRBD1 or TRBD2 (6 bases each). Germline loops: CDR1 SGHTA, CDR2 FQGNSA. Trimming took off 1 base at V and 5 bases at J, with 11 bases between the two ends. This CDR3 spans 14 amino acids.

The chain has TRBV5-6 and TRBJ2-3; TRBD1 is a possible D gene (6 bases). Germline CDR1 and CDR2: SGHDT and YYEEEE. Trimming left V 4 bases short and J 2 bases short, with 20 bases between. The CDR3 consists of 17 residues. CDR3 bases: TGTGCCAGCAGCCTCCAACCCTACAGGGCTCCCACAGATACGCAGTATTTT. Its protein product is CASSLQPYRAPTDTQYF.

The rearrangement uses TRBV7-2 and TRBJ1-4, with D maybe TRBD1 (5 bases). CDR1 and CDR2 from the germline V gene are SGHTA and FQGNSA. The CDR3 is 15 amino acids. V was clipped by 5 bases and J by 6 bases, with 16 bases between them. CDR3 sequence reads: CASSQLGPADEKLFF. DNA for the CDR3: TGTGCCAGCAGCCAATTGGGACCCGCGGATGAAAAACTGTTTTTT.

This clonotype was seen only a few times. J is TRBJ2-1 and V is TRBV7-6; 7 positions match TRBD1. The CDR3 length is 14 residues. Losses at the gene ends were 0 bases for V and 7 bases for J; bases not matched to a gene: 3. Germline V gives CDR1 SGHVS, CDR2 FNYEAQ. The CDR3 DNA reads as TGTGCCAGCAGCTTAGCGGCCAGGGGGAATGAGCAGTTCTTC. Translation gives CASSLAARGNEQFF.

The chain recombines TRBV14 with TRBJ2-2; the D gene is possibly TRBD1 (6 bases). V dropped 3 bases and J dropped 3 bases, with 14 bases sitting between them. Germline values: CDR1 SGHDN, CDR2 FVKESK. The CDR3 has 16 amino acids. The DNA for the CDR3 is TGTGCCAGCAGCCAGATACAACAGGGTTACACCGGGGAGCTGTTTTTT. Translation gives CASSQIQQGYTGELFF.

The sample holds many counts of this clonotype. The chain is built from TRBV12-3 or TRBV12-4 and TRBJ2-1; 7 positions agree with TRBD1. The CDR3 consists of 13 residues. Unmatched junction bases numbered 6, after V lost 8 bases and J lost 5 bases. The CDR3, as DNA: TGTGCCAGCGAGACAGGGATGGACAATGAGCAGTTCTTC. It yields the protein CASETGMDNEQFF.

The genes are TRBV5-1 and TRBJ2-2, with D hard to call. V was trimmed by 4 bases and J by 7 bases, leaving 5 bases between them. CDR3 length equals 11 residues. CDR1 and CDR2 from the germline V gene are SGHRS and YFSETQ. The CDR3 bases are TGCGCCAGCAGCCAAGGCGGGGAGCTGTTTTTT. The encoded protein is CASSQGGELFF.

This sequence joins TRBV25-1 and TRBJ1-2; 9 bases line up with TRBD1. Germline V gene data show CDR1 as MGHDK and CDR2 as SYGVNS. This CDR3 comprises 15 residues. J lost 4 bases, V lost 3 bases, and 6 bases had no gene match. CDR3 sequence: CASSEGTGTRYGYTF. The CDR3 DNA reads as TGTGCCAGCAGTGAGGGGACAGGGACCCGCTATGGCTACACCTTC.

This clonotype was picked up a small number of times. The chain combines TRBV10-3 with TRBJ2-1, with D uncertain. CDR3 length: 14 amino acids. Trimming removed 3 bases from V and 4 bases from J, with 10 bases in between. The germline CDR1 and CDR2 sequences are ENHRY and SYGVKD. The CDR3 protein is CAISEGRQYNEQFF. The CDR3 DNA reads TGTGCCATCAGTGAAGGTAGGCAGTACAATGAGCAGTTCTTC.

This clonotype was recorded a few times. This rearrangement joins TRBV6-6 to TRBJ2-3, with D perhaps TRBD2 (6 bases). The ends were cut back, 8 bases at V and 0 bases at J, with 15 bases in the middle. The CDR3 spans 15 residues. Germline V CDR1 and CDR2: MNHNY, SVGAGI (reference sequence). The CDR3 DNA reads TGTGCCAGCCCCCGCGGACTACCGAGCACAGATACGCAGTATTTT. Translation: CASPRGLPSTDTQYF.

This clonotype showed up many times. This chain uses TRBV11-2 with TRBJ1-3; the D is unclear. The CDR3 sequence is 14 residues long. V was clipped by 5 bases and J by 1 base, with 9 bases between them. Germline V gene data show CDR1 as SGHAT and CDR2 as FQNNGV. Here the CDR3 reads CASSIARSGNTIYF. In nucleotides, the CDR3 is TGTGCCAGCAGCATAGCCAGATCTGGAAACACCATATATTTT.

There are many counts of this clonotype. The chain has TRBV18 and TRBJ1-2, with 8 bases aligning to TRBD1. V gave up 3 bases and J gave up 6 bases; unmatched junction bases: 0. Germline V gene sequence: CDR1 KGHSH, CDR2 LQKENI. There are 12 residues in the CDR3. The chain's CDR3 is CASSPDRDGYTF. The CDR3 bases are TGTGCCAGCTCACCGGACAGGGATGGCTACACCTTC.

This clonotype occurred many times. The gene calls are TRBV18 and TRBJ2-3; 8 bases map to TRBD2. This CDR3 has 16 residues. The V segment lost 3 bases and the J segment 2 bases; nucleotides outside the gene matches: 7. Germline loops: CDR1 KGHSH, CDR2 LQKENI. The CDR3 is CASSPRPGGNTDTQYF. The DNA for the CDR3 is TGTGCCAGCTCACCCCGCCCGGGGGGGAACACAGATACGCAGTATTTT.

V and J are TRBV7-9 and TRBJ2-5; the match to TRBD1 covers 7 bases. Unmatched junction bases numbered 5, after V lost 6 bases and J lost 4 bases. Germline V gives CDR1 SEHNR, CDR2 FQNEAQ (reference sequence). CDR3 size: 13 residues. CDR3 sequence (DNA): TGTGCCAGCAGACGGGACAGCGGAGAGACCCAGTACTTC. This sequence encodes CASRRDSGETQYF.

This clonotype has a count of ten or more. J is TRBJ2-7 and V is TRBV20-1, with D possibly being TRBD2 (6 bases). Trimming pared 8 bases from V and 3 bases from J, leaving 11 bases between. Germline-derived CDR1 and CDR2 are DFQATT and SNEGSKA (reference sequence). The CDR3 spans 11 residues. The CDR3 protein is CSPRLDYEQYV. DNA of the CDR3: TGCAGTCCGAGACTAGACTACGAGCAGTACGTC.

The chain links TRBV7-3 to TRBJ1-2; 7 positions agree with TRBD1. Losses at the gene ends were 4 bases for V and 8 bases for J; bases not matched to a gene: 7. The CDR3 spans 13 residues. Germline CDR1 reads SGHTA; CDR2 reads FQGTGA. This chain's CDR3 is CASSSTTGQGYTF. For the CDR3, the DNA is TGTGCCAGCAGCTCCACGACAGGGCAGGGCTACACCTTC. The variable domain in full, with the rest retrieved from reference TRBV7-3 and TRBJ1-2, is GAGVSQTPSNKVTEKGKYVELRCDPISGHTALYWYRQSLGQGPEFLIYFQGTGAADDSGLPNDRFFAVRPEGSVSTLKIQRTERGDSAVYLCASSSTTGQGYTFGSGTRLTVV.

This clonotype was recorded once. The chain has TRBV5-1 and TRBJ2-3; 7 positions agree with TRBD1. J lost 6 bases, V lost 3 bases, and 13 bases had no gene match. The CDR3 sequence is 16 residues long. The germline V gene has CDR1 SGHRS and CDR2 YFSETQ. The CDR3 nucleotides are TGCGCCAGCAGCTCGCTCGTCGACAGGGATAGGGATACGCAGTATTTT. Translation gives CASSSLVDRDRDTQYF.

This clonotype was counted only a few times. This chain connects TRBV4-1 to TRBJ1-3, with D uncertain. The CDR3 runs 17 residues. V lost 1 base, J lost 0 bases, and 13 bases lay in between. Germline-derived CDR1 and CDR2 are MGHRA and YSYEKL. CDR3: CASSQGNAGYSGNTIYF. The CDR3 DNA sequence: TGCGCCAGCAGCCAAGGTAACGCCGGGTACTCTGGAAACACCATATATTTT.